Reported below is one T cell receptor (beta chain). Per the original data handling: Estimates of nucleated cell counts were drawn from the amplification of reference gene primers. TCRdb keeps only in-frame clones here, not all; method: immunoSEQ multiplex PCR. V, J and clone size were drawn from that table, and D and trimming were deduced from the DNA. The sample carries tens of thousands of clones, roughly 88% recorded once. V dropped 6 bases and J dropped 4; count of bases not matched to a gene: 6. Germline CDR1 reads MNHEY; CDR2 reads SMNVEV (reference sequence). The CDR3 sequence is 15 residues long. This specimen belongs to a study of blood T cell repertoires in COVID-19. The wider study: There were acute and convalescent COVID-19 samples, and they came from the United States, Italy and Spain. Sample material is recorded as cDNA or gDNA derived from T cells, B-cell-depleted T cells, or PBMCs.

The chain has TRBV27 and TRBJ2-1; 10 bases line up with TRBD1. The material sequenced was peripheral blood. This sequence originates from a man aged 70-80 years with acute or convalescent COVID-19. The CDR3 DNA is TGTGCCAGCAGAGTACGGGGACAGGGGTACAATGAGCAGTTCTTC. Translated: CASRVRGQGYNEQFF.